The 25 T cell receptor beta chains listed next were all sequenced from one sample in a study of blood T cell repertoires in COVID-19. Assay: immunoSEQ multiplex PCR; the TCRdb copy retains only in-frame clones and omits some. The sample holds 150,000 to 200,000 clones; 88% are singletons and the top ten take approximately 4.5%. The sequenced material came from peripheral blood. These receptors all come from a human donor in a cohort sampled during active COVID-19.

This chain uses TRBV19 with TRBJ1-5; D gene unclear. The germline V and J ends were trimmed by 1 base and 4 bases, with 5 bases remaining between them. Germline-derived CDR1 and CDR2 are LNHDA and SQIVND (reference sequence). The CDR3 runs 13 residues. The CDR3: CASSIGGNQPQHF. The CDR3 coding sequence is TGTGCCAGTAGTATAGGCGGGAATCAGCCCCAGCATTTT.

This chain links TRBV29-1 with TRBJ1-1, with D possibly TRBD1 on 6 matching bases. The CDR3 is made up of 15 amino acids. Germline V gene sequence: CDR1 SQVTM, CDR2 ANQGSEA. V was pared by 5 bases and J by 0 bases, with 16 bases between. The CDR3 DNA is TGCAGCGTTACGCCTGGACAGCTAATGAACACTGAAGCTTTCTTT. Amino acids: CSVTPGQLMNTEAFF.

The chain links TRBV7-9 to TRBJ1-2; D not resolved. The CDR3 is 14 residues long. Trimming cost V 8 bases and J 0 bases, with 13 bases left between them. In germline, CDR1 is SEHNR, CDR2 FQNEAQ (reference sequence). For the CDR3, the DNA is TGTGCCAGCCTGGAGGCCGGGACTAACTATGGCTACACCTTC. Encoded protein: CASLEAGTNYGYTF.

The chain uses TRBV7-9 and TRBJ2-3; TRBD2 might be the D (6 bases). Between the trimmed V and J ends, which lost 5 bases and 0 bases, there was a span of 12 bases. CDR1 is SEHNR and CDR2 is FQNEAQ in the germline V gene (reference sequence). The length of the CDR3 is 15 residues. CDR3: CASSQISGSTDTQYF. As DNA, the CDR3 is TGTGCCAGCAGCCAAATTAGCGGAAGCACAGATACGCAGTATTTT.

The chain joins TRBV18 to TRBJ1-2; D gene ambiguous. The V gene lost 3 bases and the J gene lost 4 bases, with 9 bases spanning the gap. Germline CDR1 is KGHSH and CDR2 is LQKENI. There are 13 residues in the CDR3. DNA for the CDR3: TGTGCCAGCTCACCTCCGGCGGCCTATGGCTACACCTTC. Translating it yields CASSPPAAYGYTF.

This clone showed up just once. The chain carries TRBV27 and TRBJ1-2; D perhaps matches TRBD1 (6 bases). CDR1 is MNHEY, CDR2 SMNVEV, per germline (reference sequence). There are 14 residues in the CDR3. V lost 6 bases and J lost 5, with 16 bases in between. CDR3 region: CASRSPRTEYGYTF. Here the CDR3 DNA reads TGTGCCAGCAGATCACCGAGGACAGAATATGGCTACACCTTC.

Here the CDR3 reads CASSEPKGVDQPQHF. The CDR3 coding sequence is TGTGCCAGCAGTGAACCGAAAGGGGTGGATCAGCCCCAGCATTTT. V gene TRBV2 combines with J gene TRBJ1-5, with D possibly matching TRBD1 (5 bases). Germline loops: CDR1 SNHLY, CDR2 FYNNEI. CDR3 length: 15 amino acids. V dropped 2 bases and J dropped 5 bases, with 13 bases sitting between them. The whole variable domain, remainder taken from reference TRBV2 and TRBJ1-5, is EPEVTQTPSHQVTQMGQEVILRCVPISNHLYFYWYRQILGQKVEFLVSFYNNEISEKSEIFDDQFSVERPDGSNFTLKIRSTKLEDSAMYFCASSEPKGVDQPQHFGDGTRLSIL.

This clone occurred a few times. The V gene is TRBV7-2, the J gene TRBJ2-3; 12 nucleotides agree with TRBD2. The CDR3 covers 16 residues. The V and J ends lost 2 bases and 6 bases, in that order; junction bases with no gene match: 6. Germline-derived CDR1 and CDR2 are SGHTA and FQGNSA. The CDR3 loop reads CASSLSSGRGEDTQYF. Here the CDR3 DNA reads TGTGCCAGCAGCTTATCTAGCGGGAGGGGGGAGGATACGCAGTATTTT.

This chain uses TRBV19 with TRBJ1-1, with 8 bases aligning to TRBD1. The V gene end was trimmed by 6 bases and the J gene end by 6 bases; junction bases not matched to a gene: 3. Per the germline V gene, CDR1 is LNHDA and CDR2 is SQIVND (reference sequence). The CDR3 runs 12 residues. CDR3 loop: CASRSGGSEAFF. CDR3 nucleotides: TGTGCCAGTAGGTCAGGGGGCTCTGAAGCTTTCTTT.

The gene calls are TRBV13 and TRBJ2-2; 7 positions match TRBD2. CDR1 PRHDT and CDR2 FYEKMQ come from the germline V gene (reference sequence). The V gene end was trimmed by 1 base and the J gene end by 1 base; junction bases not matched to a gene: 0. The CDR3 consists of 15 residues. The CDR3 DNA sequence: TGTGCCAGCAGCTTAGAGCGGGAGAACACCGGGGAGCTGTTTTTT. The encoded protein is CASSLERENTGELFF.

The rearrangement joins TRBV6-5 to TRBJ1-1, with 12 bases aligning to TRBD1. This CDR3 is built from 14 residues. Unmatched junction bases numbered 8, after V lost 8 bases and J lost 7 bases. CDR1 and CDR2 (germline): MNHEY, SVGAGI. The CDR3 sequence is CASGTGGLALEAFF. In nucleotides, the CDR3 is TGTGCCAGCGGGACAGGGGGCCTGGCTCTTGAAGCTTTCTTT.

The gene calls are TRBV24-1 and TRBJ1-5; the match to TRBD1 covers 9 bases. The CDR3 spans 16 residues. V dropped 7 bases and J dropped 4; count of bases not matched to a gene: 10. CDR1 is KGHDR and CDR2 is SFDVKD in the germline V gene. The CDR3 spells CATRGPGQGENQPQHF. The CDR3 nucleotides are TGTGCCACCAGGGGCCCGGGACAGGGTGAAAATCAGCCCCAGCATTTT.

The V call is TRBV6-6, the J call TRBJ1-1; D possibly corresponds to TRBD1 (6 bases). The germline CDR1 and CDR2 sequences are MNHNY and SVGAGI (reference sequence). The CDR3 loop spans 13 amino acids. V lost 2 bases and J 4 bases, leaving 8 bases between the germline ends. The DNA of the CDR3 is TGTGCCAGCAGTTACGACAGGTTCACTGAAGCTTTCTTT. Its translation: CASSYDRFTEAFF.

The chain has TRBV14 and TRBJ2-7; 11 bases map to TRBD1. V was pared by 4 bases and J by 0 bases, with 5 bases of the junction left unmatched. Looked up from germline, CDR1 is SGHDN and CDR2 is FVKESK. CDR3 size: 16 residues. The CDR3 DNA reads as TGTGCCAGCAGCCCTGGGACAGGGGGGGGCTCCTACGAGCAGTACTTC. It codes for CASSPGTGGGSYEQYF.

The chain couples TRBV19 to TRBJ1-6, with TRBD1 matching 7 bases. CDR3 length: 16 residues. From germline, CDR1 is LNHDA and CDR2 SQIVND (reference sequence). The V segment lost 6 bases and the J segment 5 bases; nucleotides outside the gene matches: 10. This chain's CDR3 is CASRRLGQENNSPLHF. The CDR3 DNA reads as TGTGCCAGTAGGAGACTAGGACAGGAAAATAATTCACCCCTCCACTTT. Full variable domain (rest looked up from reference TRBV19 and TRBJ1-6): DGGITQSPKYLFRKEGQNVTLSCEQNLNHDAMYWYRQDPGQGLRLIYYSQIVNDFQKGDIAEGYSVSREKKESFPLTVTSAQKNPTAFYLCASRRLGQENNSPLHFGNGTRLTVT.

The V and J genes are TRBV5-4 and TRBJ2-7; 7 positions match TRBD1. Germline CDR1 is SGHNT and CDR2 is YYREEE (reference sequence). The CDR3 extends over 12 amino acids. The V segment lost 4 bases and the J segment 10 bases; nucleotides outside the gene matches: 8. The DNA for the CDR3 is TGTGCCAGCAGCGCTGGGACAGCGAAACAGTACTTC. Its protein is CASSAGTAKQYF.

The chain uses TRBV18 and TRBJ1-2; D is uncertain. Per germline, CDR1 KGHSH and CDR2 LQKENI. The CDR3 contains 11 residues. Trimming stripped 2 bases from V and 8 bases from J, with 6 bases between. The CDR3 coding sequence is TGTGCCAGCTCACCAGGAGGCGGCTACACCTTC. Translated, it gives CASSPGGGYTF.

This sequence joins TRBV27 and TRBJ2-5; D may be TRBD2 (6 bases). Germline V gene lookup returns CDR1 MNHEY and CDR2 SMNVEV (reference sequence). The CDR3 is made up of 13 amino acids. Trimming shortened V by 4 bases and J by 3 bases, and 9 bases separated the two germline ends. CDR3 residues: CASSSTRKETQYF. CDR3 coding DNA: TGTGCCAGCAGTTCGACTAGGAAAGAGACCCAGTACTTC.

This clone was counted between two and nine times. This chain uses TRBV3-1 (or the pseudogene TRBV3-2) with TRBJ1-3; 7 bases are a match to TRBD1. Germline V CDR1 and CDR2: LGHDT, YNNKEL (reference sequence). Losses at the gene ends were 5 bases for V and 5 bases for J; bases not matched to a gene: 9. The CDR3 totals 15 residues. CDR3 sequence: CASSSRDRVRNTIYF. CDR3 DNA: TGTGCCAGCAGCTCACGCGACAGGGTCAGAAACACCATATATTTT.

The sample holds a few counts of this clone. The chain employs TRBV6-2 or TRBV6-3 and TRBJ1-5; possibly TRBD1 for D (5 bases). This CDR3 region has 15 residues. The V and J ends lost 2 bases and 6 bases respectively, with 14 bases between them. Per germline, CDR1 MNHEY and CDR2 SVGEGT. CDR3 protein: CASSYAAREVQPQHF. For the CDR3, the DNA is TGTGCCAGCAGTTACGCCGCCAGGGAGGTTCAGCCCCAGCATTTT.

The gene calls are TRBV5-3 and TRBJ1-2, with unresolved D. TRBV5-3 is an open reading frame, and its role is uncertain. Trimming left V 3 bases short and J 8 bases short, with 5 bases between. The CDR3 length is 10 residues. This CDR3 is CARSSLGYTF. In DNA, the CDR3 is TGTGCCAGAAGCTCCCTCGGCTACACCTTC.

The V gene is TRBV27, the J gene TRBJ1-2; D unclear. The V gene's germline CDR1 is MNHEY and CDR2 SMNVEV (reference sequence). V lost 6 bases and J 0 bases, leaving 8 bases between the germline ends. There are 13 residues in the CDR3. The DNA for the CDR3 is TGTGCCAGCAGCCTATCCACTAACTATGGCTACACCTTC. It encodes CASSLSTNYGYTF.

The V and J genes are TRBV15 and TRBJ2-1; the D gene is possibly TRBD1 (5 bases). The CDR3 consists of 15 residues. The V end lost 1 base, the J end lost 3 bases, and 10 bases lay between the germline ends. Germline CDR1 and CDR2: LNHNV and YYDKDF (reference sequence). The CDR3, as DNA: TGTGCCACCAGCAGAGGGCAGGGAATCTACAATGAGCAGTTCTTC. Amino acids: CATSRGQGIYNEQFF. Using reference TRBV15 and TRBJ2-1 for the parts outside the CDR3, the full variable domain is DAMVIQNPRYQVTQFGKPVTLSCSQTLNHNVMYWYQQKSSQAPKLLFHYYDKDFNNEADTPDNFQSRRPNTSFCFLDIRSPGLGDTAMYLCATSRGQGIYNEQFFGPGTRLTVL.

The chain joins TRBV29-1 to TRBJ2-1; 12 bases match TRBD1. Germline V gives CDR1 SQVTM, CDR2 ANQGSEA. This CDR3 has 16 residues. The ends lost 2 bases at V and 7 bases at J; junction bases unmatched: 9. CDR3 amino acids: CSVESPGQGARNEQFF. CDR3 bases: TGCAGCGTTGAAAGCCCGGGACAGGGGGCGAGGAATGAGCAGTTCTTC.

The table lists this clone with a count of one. The chain combines TRBV19 with TRBJ2-2; 9 bases align to TRBD1. This CDR3 has 17 amino acids. Trimming at V came to 6 bases and at J to 2 bases, leaving 10 bases not matched to a gene. Germline V CDR1 and CDR2: LNHDA, SQIVND (reference sequence). The CDR3 reads CASRIQTGQGNTGELFF. In DNA, the CDR3 is TGTGCCAGTAGAATACAAACGGGACAGGGTAACACCGGGGAGCTGTTTTTT.